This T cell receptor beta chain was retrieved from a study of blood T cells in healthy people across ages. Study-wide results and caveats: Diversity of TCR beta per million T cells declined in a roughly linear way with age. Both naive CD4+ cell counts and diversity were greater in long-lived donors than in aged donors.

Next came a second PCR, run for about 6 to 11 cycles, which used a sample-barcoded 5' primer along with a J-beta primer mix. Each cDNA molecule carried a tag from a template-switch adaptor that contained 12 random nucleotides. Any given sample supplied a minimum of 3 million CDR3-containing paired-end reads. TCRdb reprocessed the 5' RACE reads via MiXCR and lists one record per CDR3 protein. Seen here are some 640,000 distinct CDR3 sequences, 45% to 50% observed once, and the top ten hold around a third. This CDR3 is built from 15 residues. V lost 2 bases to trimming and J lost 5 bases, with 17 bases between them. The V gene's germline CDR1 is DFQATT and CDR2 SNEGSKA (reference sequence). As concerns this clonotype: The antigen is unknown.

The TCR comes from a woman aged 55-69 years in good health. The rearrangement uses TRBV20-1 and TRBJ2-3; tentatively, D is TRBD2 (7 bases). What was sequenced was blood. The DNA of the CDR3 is TGCAGTGCTAGAAGGGGGGGCGGGACCATAGATACGCAGTATTTT. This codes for CSARRGGGTIDTQYF.